The clone carrying this TCR beta chain was detected a few times. Categorization into cohorts depended on clinical history that participants reported. Exposed volunteers were people who met a COVID-19 case within 2 weeks before study entry. Authors' data handling: Quantification of nucleated cells was approximated via reference gene primer amplification. The table came from immunoSEQ multiplex PCR; TCRdb's copy has only in-frame clones and leaves some out. V and J calls and clone size follow that table, whereas D and trimming were derived from the DNA. The sample records some 190,000 clones, roughly three quarters being singletons. The sample belongs to a study of blood T cell repertoires in COVID-19. Study information: Acute and convalescent COVID-19 samples came from the United States, Italy and Spain.

This CDR3 contains 14 residues. Trimming took off 6 bases at V and 1 base at J, with 12 bases between the two ends. CDR1 and CDR2 from the germline V gene are MNHEY and SMNVEV (reference sequence). This clonotype originated in a man in his 60s who had been exposed to COVID-19. The rearrangement links TRBV27 to TRBJ1-1; D is unclear. The sequencing sample was made of PBMCs or T cells enriched from blood (not recorded which). CDR3 in amino acids: CASSPVWPNTEAFF. The CDR3 nucleotides are TGTGCCAGCAGCCCCGTATGGCCGAACACTGAAGCTTTCTTT.